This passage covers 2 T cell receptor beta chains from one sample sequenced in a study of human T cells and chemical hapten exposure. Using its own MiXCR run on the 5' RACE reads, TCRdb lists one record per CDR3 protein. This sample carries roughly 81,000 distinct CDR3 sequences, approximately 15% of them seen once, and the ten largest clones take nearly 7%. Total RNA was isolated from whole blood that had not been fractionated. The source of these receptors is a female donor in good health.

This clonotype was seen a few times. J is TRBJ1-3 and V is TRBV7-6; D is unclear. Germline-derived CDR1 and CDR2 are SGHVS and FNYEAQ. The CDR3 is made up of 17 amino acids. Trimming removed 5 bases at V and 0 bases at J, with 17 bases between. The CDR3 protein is CASSKPALGHSGNTIYF. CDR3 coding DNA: TGTGCCAGCAGCAAACCCGCACTGGGTCACTCTGGAAACACCATATATTTT.

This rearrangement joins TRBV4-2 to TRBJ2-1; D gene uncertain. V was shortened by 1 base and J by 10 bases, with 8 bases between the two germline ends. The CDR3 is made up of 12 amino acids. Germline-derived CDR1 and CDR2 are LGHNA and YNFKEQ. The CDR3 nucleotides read TGTGCCAGCAGCCAAGTTTACGGGGAGCAGTTCTTC. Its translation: CASSQVYGEQFF.